A selection of T cell receptor beta chains follows, all from one sample in a study of cytomegalovirus exposure and HLA in healthy donors. TCRdb's table, derived via immunoSEQ multiplex PCR, lists solely in-frame clones and lacks some. Here the sample spans about 220,000 clones, approximately 68% being singletons. The sample taken for sequencing was PBMCs. Every receptor here comes from a woman in her 30s in good health and CMV-seronegative. CDR3s include the opening cysteine and the closing phenylalanine or tryptophan.

length	J	V	CDR3
15	TRBJ2-1	TRBV11-2	CASSRGQGGYNEQFF
15	TRBJ1-4	TRBV30	CAWSVTGTGGGKLFF
14	TRBJ1-1	TRBV29-1	CSVEGGRGSTEAFF
16	TRBJ2-6	TRBV5-6	CASSWIQGAGANVLTF
14	TRBJ2-7	TRBV27	CASSLRAGEDEQYF
15	TRBJ2-6	TRBV9	CASSVGTSGANVLTF
14	TRBJ1-1	TRBV6-5	CASRVTGVGTEAFF
13	TRBJ2-7	TRBV27	CASCKEGFHEQYF
16	TRBJ1-4	TRBV19	CASSSRQTADHEKLFF
12	TRBJ1-1	TRBV7-2	CASSPTGPEAFF
15	TRBJ2-6	TRBV2	CASSLREPGANVLTF
15	TRBJ1-1	TRBV7-3	CASSQGPGRNTEAFF
16	TRBJ1-5	TRBV21-1	CASSKTVGQQNQPQHF
17	TRBJ2-3	TRBV11-3	CASSSALAGTSTDTQYF
13	TRBJ1-2	TRBV5-1	CASSFNTDYGYTF
19	TRBJ1-2	TRBV19	CASSTTPRDRPWIGDGYTF
16	TRBJ1-1	TRBV7-9	CSSSSPQGRTNTEAFF
18	TRBJ1-5	TRBV4-2	CATSQALGDTIGNQPQHF
13	TRBJ1-5	TRBV30	CAWTMGAGQPQHF
13	TRBJ1-6	TRBV5-1	CASSSGPNSPLHF
16	TRBJ2-3	TRBV5-1	CASSLGLAGVTDTQYF
18	TRBJ2-6	TRBV27	CAISLFGRGPSGANVLTF
14	TRBJ1-3	TRBV6-5	CASSYSNGGNTIYF
13	TRBJ2-1	TRBV9	CASSGADWDEQFF
15	TRBJ2-1	TRBV6-8	CASSSRGSSYNEQFF
15	TRBJ1-3	TRBV6-6	CASSYSYGTGNTIYF
11	TRBJ1-1	TRBV7-3	CASSLGGEAFF
14	TRBJ2-7	TRBV6-1	CASRDPWGSGEQYF
13	TRBJ1-4	TRBV2	CARGDSLNEKLFF
14	TRBJ1-1	TRBV19	CASSLDREVTEAFF
15	TRBJ2-7	TRBV30	CAWSSLGQEAYEQYF
16	TRBJ2-1	TRBV2	CASSPRTSGAYNEQFF
16	TRBJ2-5	TRBV5-4	CASSRTSGGAGETQYF
15	.	TRBV9	CASSVGAAEGYEQYF
13	TRBJ2-7	TRBV2	CASSAGPNYEQYF